The clone carrying this T cell receptor (beta chain) was found many times. Antigen: not known. This record belongs to a study of CD8+CD57+ T cells in acquired aplastic anemia. Study conclusions and caveats: Patients did not significantly differ from controls in CD8+ Simpson's diversity.

TCR beta VDJ and CDR3 profiling used genomic DNA as template. TCRdb fed the reads into MiXCR, producing one record per CDR3 protein. Of about 290,000 distinct CDR3 sequences listed, under 60% are singletons. V lost 1 base, J lost 6 bases, and 13 bases lay in between. The CDR3 is made up of 15 amino acids. The V gene's germline CDR1 is LGHDT and CDR2 YNNKEL (reference sequence). Patients chosen for sequencing had shown CD8+CD57+ cell expansion by flow cytometry. The chain couples TRBV3-1 to TRBJ2-1; TRBD2 is a possible D gene (5 bases). The TCR originated in a human donor with aplastic anemia. Sequencing input: sorted CD4+, CD8+, or CD8+CD57+ T cells (not recorded which) from PBMCs. This chain's CDR3 is CASSQGRPRGNEQFF. In DNA, the CDR3 is TGTGCCAGCAGCCAAGGAAGGCCCCGGGGCAATGAGCAGTTCTTC.